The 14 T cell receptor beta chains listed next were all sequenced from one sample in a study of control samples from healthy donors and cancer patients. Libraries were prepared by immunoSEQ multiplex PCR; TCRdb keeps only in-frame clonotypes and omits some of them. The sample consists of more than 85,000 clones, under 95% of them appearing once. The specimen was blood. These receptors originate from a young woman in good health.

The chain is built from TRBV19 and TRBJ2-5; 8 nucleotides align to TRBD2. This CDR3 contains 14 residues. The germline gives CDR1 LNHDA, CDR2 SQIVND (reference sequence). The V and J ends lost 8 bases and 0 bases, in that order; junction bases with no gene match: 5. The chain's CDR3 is CASGSAGDQETQYF. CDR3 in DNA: TGTGCCAGTGGCTCAGCGGGAGACCAAGAGACCCAGTACTTC. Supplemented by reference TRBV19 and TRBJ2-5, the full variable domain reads DGGITQSPKYLFRKEGQNVTLSCEQNLNHDAMYWYRQDPGQGLRLIYYSQIVNDFQKGDIAEGYSVSREKKESFPLTVTSAQKNPTAFYLCASGSAGDQETQYFGPGTRLLVL.

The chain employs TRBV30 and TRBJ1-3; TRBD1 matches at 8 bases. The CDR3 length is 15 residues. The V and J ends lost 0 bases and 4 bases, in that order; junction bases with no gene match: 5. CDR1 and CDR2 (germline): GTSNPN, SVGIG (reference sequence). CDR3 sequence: CAWSVGWDRGNTIYF. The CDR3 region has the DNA TGTGCCTGGAGTGTAGGCTGGGACAGGGGAAACACCATATATTTT.

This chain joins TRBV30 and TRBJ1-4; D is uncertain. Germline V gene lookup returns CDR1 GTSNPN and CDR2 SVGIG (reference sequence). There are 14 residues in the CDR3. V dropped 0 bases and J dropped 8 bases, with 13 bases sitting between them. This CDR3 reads CAWSVKGGGEKLFF. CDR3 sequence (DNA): TGTGCCTGGAGTGTTAAGGGCGGAGGGGAAAAACTGTTTTTT.

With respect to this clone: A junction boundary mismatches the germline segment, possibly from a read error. In DNA, the CDR3 is TGTGCCGGCAGGGGGCAGAGCACCGGGGAGCTGTTTTTT. The encoded protein is CAGRGQSTGELFF. This chain joins TRBV2 and TRBJ2-2; TRBD1 agrees at 8 bases. CDR1 SNHLY and CDR2 FYNNEI come from the germline V gene. CDR3 length: 13 residues.

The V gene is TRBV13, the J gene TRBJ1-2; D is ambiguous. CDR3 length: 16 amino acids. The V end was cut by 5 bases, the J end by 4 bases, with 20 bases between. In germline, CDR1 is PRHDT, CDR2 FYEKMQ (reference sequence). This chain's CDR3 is CASSPPQGPPSYGYTF. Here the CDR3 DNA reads TGTGCCAGCAGCCCCCCTCAAGGGCCGCCATCCTATGGCTACACCTTC.

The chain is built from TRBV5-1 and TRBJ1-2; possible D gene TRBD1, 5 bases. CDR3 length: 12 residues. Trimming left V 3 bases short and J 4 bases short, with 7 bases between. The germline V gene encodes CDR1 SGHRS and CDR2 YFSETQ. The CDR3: CASSSDSYGYTF. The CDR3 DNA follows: TGCGCCAGCAGCTCCGACAGCTATGGCTACACCTTC.

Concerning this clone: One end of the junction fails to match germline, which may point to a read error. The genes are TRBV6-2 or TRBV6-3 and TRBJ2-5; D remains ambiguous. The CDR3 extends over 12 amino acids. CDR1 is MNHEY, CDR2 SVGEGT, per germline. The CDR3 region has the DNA TGTGCCAGCAGTAACTCTCAAGAGACCCAGTACTTC. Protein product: CASSNSQETQYF.

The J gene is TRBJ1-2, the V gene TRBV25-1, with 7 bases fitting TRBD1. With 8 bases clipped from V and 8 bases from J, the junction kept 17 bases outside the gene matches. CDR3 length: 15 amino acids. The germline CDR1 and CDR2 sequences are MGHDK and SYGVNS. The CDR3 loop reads CASGDKTGSWLGYTF. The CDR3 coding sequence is TGTGCCAGCGGGGACAAGACAGGGTCGTGGCTCGGCTACACCTTC.

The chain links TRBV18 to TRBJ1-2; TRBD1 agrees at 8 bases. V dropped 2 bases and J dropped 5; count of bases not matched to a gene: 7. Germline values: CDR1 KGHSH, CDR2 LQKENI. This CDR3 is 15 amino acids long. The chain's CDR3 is CASSPYSGGDYGYTF. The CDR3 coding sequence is TGTGCCAGCTCACCATACTCAGGGGGCGATTATGGCTACACCTTC. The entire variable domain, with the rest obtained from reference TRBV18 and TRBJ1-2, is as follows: NAGVMQNPRHLVRRRGQEARLRCSPMKGHSHVYWYRQLPEEGLKFMVYLQKENIIDESGMPKERFSAEFPKEGPSILRIQQVVRGDSAAYFCASSPYSGGDYGYTFGSGTRLTVV.

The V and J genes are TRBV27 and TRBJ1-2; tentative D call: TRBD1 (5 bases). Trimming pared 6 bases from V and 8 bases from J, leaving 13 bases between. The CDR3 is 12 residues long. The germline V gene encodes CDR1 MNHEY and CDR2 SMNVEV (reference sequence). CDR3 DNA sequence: TGTGCCAGCAGGTTCCGGGGGGGAGGCTACACCTTC. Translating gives CASRFRGGGYTF.

CDR3 sequence reads: CASSLAGLINNSPLHF. For the CDR3, the DNA is TGTGCCAGCAGCTTAGCGGGGCTCATTAATAATTCACCCCTCCACTTT. The gene calls are TRBV7-2 and TRBJ1-6, with D perhaps TRBD1 (5 bases). The V and J ends lost 0 bases and 5 bases respectively, with 11 bases between them. CDR1 is SGHTA and CDR2 is FQGNSA in the germline V gene. The CDR3 covers 16 residues.

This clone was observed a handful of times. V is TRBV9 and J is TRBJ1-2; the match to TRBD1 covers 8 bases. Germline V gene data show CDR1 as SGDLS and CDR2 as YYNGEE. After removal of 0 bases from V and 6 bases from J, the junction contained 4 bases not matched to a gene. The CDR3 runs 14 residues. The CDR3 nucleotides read TGTGCCAGCAGCGTAGAGTCAGGGGGCCATGGCTACACCTTC. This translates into CASSVESGGHGYTF.

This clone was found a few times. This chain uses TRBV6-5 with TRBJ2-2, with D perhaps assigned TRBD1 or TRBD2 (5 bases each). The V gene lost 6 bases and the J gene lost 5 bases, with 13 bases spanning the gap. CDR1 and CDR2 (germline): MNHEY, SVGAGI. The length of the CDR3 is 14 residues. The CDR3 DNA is TGTGCCAGCAGGGACGGGGCCGAAACCGGGGAGCTGTTTTTT. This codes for CASRDGAETGELFF.

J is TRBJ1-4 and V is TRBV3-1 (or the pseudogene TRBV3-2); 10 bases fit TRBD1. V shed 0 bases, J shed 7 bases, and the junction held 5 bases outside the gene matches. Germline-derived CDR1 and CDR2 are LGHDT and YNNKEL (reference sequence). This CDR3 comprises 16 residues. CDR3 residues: CASSQDLTGGGEKLFF. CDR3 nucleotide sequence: TGTGCCAGCAGCCAAGATTTGACAGGGGGCGGTGAAAAACTGTTTTTT.